What follows are 8 T cell receptor beta chains derived from one specimen sequenced in a study of blood T cell repertoires in COVID-19 (dated by TCRdb to the early 2020s). The library was built by means of the immunoSEQ multiplex PCR assay. TCRdb carries this immuneACCESS record with in-frame sequences only. Its versions omit some clonotypes, under half of them owing to an unresolved V gene in the studies checked, with the rest unexplained. The sample records roughly 36,000 clones, 75% to 85% of which are singletons. The top ten hold 13% of the sample. The source material was peripheral blood. These receptor sequences come from a human donor in a cohort sampled during active COVID-19.

The sample holds a few counts of this clone. The V and J genes are TRBV5-1 and TRBJ1-6; possibly TRBD1 for D (6 bases). Trimming pared 0 bases from V and 8 bases from J, leaving 15 bases between. Looked up from germline, CDR1 is SGHRS and CDR2 is YFSETQ. The CDR3 is 16 amino acids. The CDR3 is CASSLDGGAQYSPLHF. The CDR3 DNA follows: TGCGCCAGCAGCTTGGATGGGGGGGCCCAATATTCACCCCTCCACTTT.

V gene TRBV5-1 combines with J gene TRBJ2-5, with 13 bases aligning to TRBD2. Per the germline V gene, CDR1 is SGHRS and CDR2 is YFSETQ. The CDR3 is made up of 17 amino acids. V shed 4 bases and J 3 bases; nucleotides not matched to a gene: 9. The CDR3 DNA is TGCGCCAGCAGCCTTCCGGGACTAGCGGGGCCTGAAGAGACCCAGTACTTC. Translating gives CASSLPGLAGPEETQYF. Using reference TRBV5-1 and TRBJ2-5 for the parts outside the CDR3, the full variable domain is KAGVTQTPRYLIKTRGQQVTLSCSPISGHRSVSWYQQTPGQGLQFLFEYFSETQRNKGNFPGRFSGRQFSNSRSEMNVSTLELGDSALYLCASSLPGLAGPEETQYFGPGTRLLVL.

The genes are TRBV10-3 and TRBJ2-5; D might be TRBD1 (9 bases). This CDR3 is built from 14 residues. Trimming left V 11 bases short and J 5 bases short, with 21 bases between. Per germline, CDR1 ENHRY and CDR2 SYGVKD. Here the CDR3 reads CAAGGQGGSETQYF. The CDR3 coding sequence is TGTGCCGCGGGGGGACAGGGAGGGTCCGAGACCCAGTACTTC.

V and J are TRBV18 and TRBJ2-7; 7 nucleotides agree with TRBD1. This CDR3 spans 15 amino acids. The V gene end was trimmed by 3 bases and the J gene end by 6 bases; junction bases not matched to a gene: 11. Germline V lookup: CDR1 KGHSH, CDR2 LQKENI. CDR3 protein: CASSPPGQGDSEQYF. The CDR3 DNA follows: TGTGCCAGCTCACCTCCTGGTCAGGGGGATTCCGAGCAGTACTTC.

The genes are TRBV18 and TRBJ2-4; TRBD1 aligns across 7 bases. Trimming took 1 base from V and 8 from J; bases not matched to a gene: 5. The CDR3 is 14 amino acids. From germline, CDR1 is KGHSH and CDR2 LQKENI. Here the CDR3 reads CASSPRQGRDIQYF. The CDR3 nucleotides read TGTGCCAGCTCACCACGACAGGGCCGGGACATTCAGTACTTC.

This chain connects TRBV6-5 to TRBJ1-5; D is perhaps TRBD1 (6 bases). CDR1 is MNHEY and CDR2 is SVGAGI in the germline V gene. CDR3 length equals 14 residues. Trimming took 7 bases from V and 9 from J, leaving 19 bases between them. The CDR3 loop is CASTLRDTTRPQHF. In DNA form, the CDR3 reads TGTGCCAGCACTCTCCGGGACACGACCCGGCCCCAGCATTTT.

The chain recombines TRBV15 with TRBJ1-5; possibly TRBD1 for D (5 bases). The germline V gene encodes CDR1 LNHNV and CDR2 YYDKDF (reference sequence). V was cut by 0 bases and J by 3 bases, with 12 bases left in between. The CDR3 length is 16 residues. CDR3 coding DNA: TGTGCCACCAGCAGAGATTTGGGGCGCCCCAATCAGCCCCAGCATTTT. Translated: CATSRDLGRPNQPQHF.

V usage is TRBV5-1 and J usage is TRBJ2-7; tentative D call: TRBD1 (5 bases). With 3 bases removed from V and 0 bases from J, the gap between germline ends came to 7 bases. The CDR3 totals 13 residues. CDR1 and CDR2 (germline): SGHRS, YFSETQ. This CDR3 is CASSSRASYEQYF. The CDR3 nucleotides are TGCGCCAGCAGCTCCAGGGCCTCCTACGAGCAGTACTTC.